Shown below are 6 T cell receptor beta chains from a single sample sequenced in a study of blood T cells in healthy people across ages. A second 7 to 11 cycle PCR used barcoded and J-beta primers. MiXCR, run by TCRdb on the 5' RACE reads, gives a single entry per CDR3 protein. This table holds approximately 1.5 million distinct CDR3 sequences, less than 45% found once. What was sequenced was blood. These receptors came from a woman younger than 35 in good health.

The chain uses TRBV29-1 and TRBJ2-3; no firm D call. The CDR3 extends over 13 amino acids. V was trimmed by 3 bases and J by 2 bases, leaving 9 bases between them. In germline, CDR1 is SQVTM, CDR2 ANQGSEA. DNA of the CDR3: TGCAGCGTTGAGGTAGACAACACAGATACGCAGTATTTT. Amino acids: CSVEVDNTDTQYF.

The CDR3 nucleotides read TGTGCCAGCAGGGCCCCCGGGAGCGAGCAGTACTTC. Protein: CASRAPGSEQYF. The genes are TRBV28 and TRBJ2-7; the D gene is possibly TRBD2 (6 bases). The V gene's germline CDR1 is MDHEN and CDR2 SYDVKM. This CDR3 is built from 12 residues. V was clipped by 6 bases and J by 6 bases, with 12 bases between them.

This clonotype has just a few counts. The J gene is TRBJ2-5, the V gene TRBV20-1; D is ambiguous. This CDR3 spans 13 amino acids. V dropped 2 bases and J dropped 2 bases, with 9 bases sitting between them. CDR1 and CDR2 from the germline V gene are DFQATT and SNEGSKA (reference sequence). The CDR3 DNA is TGCAGTGCTAGACGCAGTTCTCAAGAGACCCAGTACTTC. Its protein product is CSARRSSQETQYF.

Points on this clonotype: A much larger clone is a single base away; this may be a read error. The chain has TRBV29-1 and TRBJ2-5; D unresolved. The CDR3 contains 11 residues. The germline V gene encodes CDR1 SQVTM and CDR2 ANQGSEA. Between the trimmed V and J ends, which lost 7 bases and 2 bases, there was a span of 8 bases. This CDR3 is CSGVGQETQYF. CDR3 nucleotide sequence: TGCAGCGGTGTTGGGCAAGAGACCCAGTACTTC. Filled out from reference TRBV29-1 and TRBJ2-5, the complete variable domain reads SAVISQKPSRDICQRGTSLTIQCQVDSQVTMMFWYRQQPGQSLTLIATANQGSEATYESGFVIDKFPISRPNLTFSTLTVSNMSPEDSSIYLCSGVGQETQYFGPGTRLLVL.

The rearrangement links TRBV30 to TRBJ2-4; D may match TRBD1 or TRBD2 (5 bases each). V was pared by 0 bases and J by 8 bases, with 11 bases between. Germline lookup yields CDR1 GTSNPN and CDR2 SVGIG (reference sequence). This CDR3 region has 13 residues. This CDR3 is CAWSVGQGDIQYF. The CDR3 coding sequence is TGTGCCTGGAGTGTCGGCCAGGGAGACATTCAGTACTTC.

This chain links TRBV20-1 with TRBJ1-1, with TRBD1 matching 7 bases. CDR3 length: 14 amino acids. The germline CDR1 and CDR2 sequences are DFQATT and SNEGSKA (reference sequence). V lost 5 bases to trimming and J lost 3 bases; unmatched junction nucleotides: 9. CDR3 region: CSAPYRGRDTEAFF. The DNA for the CDR3 is TGCAGTGCTCCCTACAGGGGACGGGACACTGAAGCTTTCTTT.